This TCR beta chain is drawn from a study of glioma-infiltrating T cells after dendritic cell vaccination. Only patients with spare fresh-frozen tumor and over two years of follow-up were included. Germline-derived CDR1 and CDR2 are MNHNS and SASEGT. The V and J ends lost 4 bases and 2 bases, in that order; junction bases with no gene match: 7. CDR3 length: 15 residues. On this clone: Its specificity is unknown.

Broader study findings: No direct clonality-survival link was found; a diverse polyclonal response may matter.

Amplification used 60 V beta primers and 13 J beta primers. Only in-frame clones appear in the TCRdb table, and some are missing; sequencing was by immunoSEQ multiplex PCR. The table lists over 90,000 clones, over 75% of them singletons. The starting material was blood, obtained before dendritic cell vaccination. J is TRBJ2-7 and V is TRBV6-1; 8 bases are a match to TRBD2. This TCR derives from a human donor with glioblastoma. The CDR3 sequence: CASSGAGGGTYEQYF. For the CDR3, the DNA is TGTGCCAGCAGTGGGGCCGGGGGGGGAACCTACGAGCAGTACTTC.